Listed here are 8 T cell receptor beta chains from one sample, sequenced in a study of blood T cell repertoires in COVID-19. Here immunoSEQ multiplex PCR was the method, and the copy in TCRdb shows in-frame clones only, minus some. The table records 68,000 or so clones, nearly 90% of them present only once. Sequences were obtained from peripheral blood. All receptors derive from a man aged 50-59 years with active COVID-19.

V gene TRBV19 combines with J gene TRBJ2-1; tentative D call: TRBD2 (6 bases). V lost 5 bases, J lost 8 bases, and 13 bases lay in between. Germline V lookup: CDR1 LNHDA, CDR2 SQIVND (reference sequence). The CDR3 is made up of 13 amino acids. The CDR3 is CASSLFREDEQFF. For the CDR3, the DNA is TGTGCCAGTAGTCTCTTCAGGGAGGATGAGCAGTTCTTC.

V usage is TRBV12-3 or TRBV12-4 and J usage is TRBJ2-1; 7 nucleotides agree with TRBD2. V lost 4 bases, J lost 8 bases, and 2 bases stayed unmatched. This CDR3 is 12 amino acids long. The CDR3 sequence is CASSWTRYEQFF. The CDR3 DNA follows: TGTGCCAGCAGTTGGACTAGATATGAGCAGTTCTTC.

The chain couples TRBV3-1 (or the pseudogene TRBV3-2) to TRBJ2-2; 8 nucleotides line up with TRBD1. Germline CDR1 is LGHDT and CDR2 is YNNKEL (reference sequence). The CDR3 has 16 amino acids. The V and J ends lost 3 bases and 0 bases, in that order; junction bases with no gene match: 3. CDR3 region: CASSHQQGANTGELFF. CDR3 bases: TGTGCCAGCAGCCACCAACAGGGGGCGAACACCGGGGAGCTGTTTTTT.

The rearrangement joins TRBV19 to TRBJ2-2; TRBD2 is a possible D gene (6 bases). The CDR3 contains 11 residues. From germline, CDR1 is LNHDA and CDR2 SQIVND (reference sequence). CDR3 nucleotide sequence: TGTGCAGGGAGGTGGGGCGGGGAGCTGTTTTTT. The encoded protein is CAGRWGGELFF.

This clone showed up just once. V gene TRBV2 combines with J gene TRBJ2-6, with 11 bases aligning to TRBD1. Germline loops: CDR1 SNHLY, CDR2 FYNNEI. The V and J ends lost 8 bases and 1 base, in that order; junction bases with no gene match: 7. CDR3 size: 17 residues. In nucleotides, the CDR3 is TGTGCCAGCGCCGCGGACAGGGGGCAATCTGGGGCCAACGTCCTGACTTTC. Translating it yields CASAADRGQSGANVLTF.

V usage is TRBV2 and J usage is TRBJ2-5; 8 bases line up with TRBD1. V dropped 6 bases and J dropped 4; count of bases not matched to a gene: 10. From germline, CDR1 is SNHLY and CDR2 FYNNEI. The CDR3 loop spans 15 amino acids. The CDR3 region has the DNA TGTGCCAGCAGCCGACAGGGACAGGCGGGAGAGACCCAGTACTTC. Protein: CASSRQGQAGETQYF. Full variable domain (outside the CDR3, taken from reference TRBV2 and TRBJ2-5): EPEVTQTPSHQVTQMGQEVILRCVPISNHLYFYWYRQILGQKVEFLVSFYNNEISEKSEIFDDQFSVERPDGSNFTLKIRSTKLEDSAMYFCASSRQGQAGETQYFGPGTRLLVL.

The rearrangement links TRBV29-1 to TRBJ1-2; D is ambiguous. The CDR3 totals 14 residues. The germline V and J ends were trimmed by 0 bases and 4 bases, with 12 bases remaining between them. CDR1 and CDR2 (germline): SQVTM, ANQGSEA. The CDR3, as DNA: TGCAGCGTTGAAGACCCGGGGATCGGCTATGGCTACACCTTC. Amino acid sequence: CSVEDPGIGYGYTF.

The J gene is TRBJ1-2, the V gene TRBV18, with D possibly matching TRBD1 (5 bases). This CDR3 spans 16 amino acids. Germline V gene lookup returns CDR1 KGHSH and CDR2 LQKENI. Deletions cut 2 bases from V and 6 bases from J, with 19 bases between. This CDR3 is CASSPMNSGGFDGYTF. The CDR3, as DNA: TGTGCCAGCTCACCAATGAATTCGGGGGGATTTGATGGCTACACCTTC.